This TCR beta chain was profiled in a study of blood T cell repertoires in COVID-19. Study-wide background: PBMCs, B-cell-depleted T cells, or T cells were the source of the cDNA or gDNA that made up the material.

The authors' processing: Cell counts per sample came from amplifying reference gene primers. The assay was immunoSEQ multiplex PCR, and TCRdb's table has in-frame clones only and misses some. Clone size and the V and J calls come from that table; the DNA yielded D and trimming. The sample carries roughly 36,000 clones, about 87% recorded once. The V segment lost 10 bases and the J segment 7 bases; nucleotides outside the gene matches: 10. CDR1 ENHRY and CDR2 SYGVKD come from the germline V gene. The length of the CDR3 is 14 residues. The material sequenced was peripheral blood. This chain joins TRBV10-3 and TRBJ1-4; 9 bases align to TRBD1. This receptor was taken from a man aged 45-65 years with active or convalescent COVID-19. This CDR3 reads CATGPTGGSEKLFF. DNA for the CDR3: TGTGCCACAGGGCCGACAGGGGGAAGTGAAAAACTGTTTTTT.